This note documents a single T cell receptor (beta chain) sequence. In germline, CDR1 is SGHDN, CDR2 FVKESK. V shed 2 bases and J 4 bases; nucleotides not matched to a gene: 13. The CDR3 has 18 amino acids. This sample was included in a study of blood T cell repertoires in COVID-19. The table came from immunoSEQ multiplex PCR; TCRdb's copy has only in-frame clones and leaves some out. The data contain roughly 330,000 clones, around 83% of them singletons. The V gene is TRBV14, the J gene TRBJ2-2; 7 bases match TRBD1. The source material was peripheral blood. This clonotype was sampled from a woman aged 45-65 years with acute or convalescent COVID-19. The CDR3 region is CASSQHSPGTVVTGELFF. The CDR3 DNA reads TGTGCCAGCAGCCAACACAGTCCCGGGACAGTAGTCACCGGGGAGCTGTTTTTT.